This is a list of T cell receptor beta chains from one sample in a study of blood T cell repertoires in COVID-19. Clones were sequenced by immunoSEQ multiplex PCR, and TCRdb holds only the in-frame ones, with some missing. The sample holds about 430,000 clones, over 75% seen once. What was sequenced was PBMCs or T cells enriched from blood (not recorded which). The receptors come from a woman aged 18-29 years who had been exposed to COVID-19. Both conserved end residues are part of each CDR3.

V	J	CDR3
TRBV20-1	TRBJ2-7	CSAAQGYEQYF
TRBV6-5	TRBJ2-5	CASKGGGSFQETQYF
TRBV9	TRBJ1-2	CASSVVGGHGYTF
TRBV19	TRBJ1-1	CASSILGFGNTEAFF
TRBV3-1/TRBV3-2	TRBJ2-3	CASSIRQTSTDTQYF
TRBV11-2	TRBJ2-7	CASSLFWGQGTAVLEQYF
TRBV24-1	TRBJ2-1	CATSDMDGVNEQFF
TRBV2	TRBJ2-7	CASTMDRAIYEQYF
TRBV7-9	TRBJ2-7	CASTYPEGYFSYEQYF
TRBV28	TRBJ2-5	CASRSLQGRFETQYF
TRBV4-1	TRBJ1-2	CASSQTGLNGYTF
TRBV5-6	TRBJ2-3	CASSFPTGTGTGDTQYF
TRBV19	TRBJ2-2	CASSIRGWGQDYANTGELFF
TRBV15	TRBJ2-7	CATSRDTTAYEQYF
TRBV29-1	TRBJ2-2	CSVEDRLAANTGELFF
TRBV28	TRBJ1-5	CASSRDNNQPQHF